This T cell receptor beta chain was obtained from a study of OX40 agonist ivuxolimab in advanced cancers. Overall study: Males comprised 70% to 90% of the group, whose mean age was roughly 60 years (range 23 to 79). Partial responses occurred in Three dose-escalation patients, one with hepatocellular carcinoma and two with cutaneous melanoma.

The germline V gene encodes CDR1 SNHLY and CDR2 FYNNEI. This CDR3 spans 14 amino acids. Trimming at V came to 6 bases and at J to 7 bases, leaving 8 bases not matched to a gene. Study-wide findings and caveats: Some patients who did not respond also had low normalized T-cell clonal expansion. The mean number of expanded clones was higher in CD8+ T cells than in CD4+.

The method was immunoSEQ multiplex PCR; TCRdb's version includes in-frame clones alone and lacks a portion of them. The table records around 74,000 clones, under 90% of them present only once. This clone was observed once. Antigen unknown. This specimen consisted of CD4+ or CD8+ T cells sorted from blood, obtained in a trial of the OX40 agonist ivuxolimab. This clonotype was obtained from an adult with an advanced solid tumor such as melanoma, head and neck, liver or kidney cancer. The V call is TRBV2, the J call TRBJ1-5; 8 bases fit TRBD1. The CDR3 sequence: CASSQTGVVQPQHF. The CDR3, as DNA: TGTGCCAGCAGCCAGACAGGGGTTGTGCAGCCCCAGCATTTT.